This T cell receptor beta chain was retrieved from a study of blood T cell repertoires in COVID-19. For the study at large: Donors in the United States, Italy and Spain gave samples during acute or convalescent COVID-19.

This clone has just a few counts. The study assigned cohorts using participant-reported clinical history. Exposed participants encountered a COVID-19 case during the 2 weeks preceding study entry. Using immunoSEQ multiplex PCR, the repertoire was profiled, and TCRdb retains in-frame clones only, with some absent. In the table there are roughly 150,000 clones, roughly 88% of which are singletons. The CDR3 loop spans 14 amino acids. Germline-derived CDR1 and CDR2 are MDHEN and SYDVKM. Trimming at V came to 6 bases and at J to 5 bases, leaving 4 bases not matched to a gene. The sequence was obtained from a man in his 70s who had been exposed to COVID-19. The material sequenced was PBMCs or T cells enriched from blood (not recorded which). The chain uses TRBV28 and TRBJ2-2; 9 bases map to TRBD1. This chain's CDR3 is CASRGQGRTGELFF. The DNA for the CDR3 is TGTGCCAGCAGGGGACAGGGTAGGACCGGGGAGCTGTTTTTT.